This T cell receptor beta chain is drawn from a study of response to subunit inactivated influenza vaccine. Overall study findings and caveats: Authors proposed each seasonal influenza vaccination draws in few new T cells.

TCRdb re-called the RT-PCR reads through MiXCR, storing one row per CDR3 protein. This table has approximately 250,000 distinct CDR3 sequences, 10% to 15% appearing once. V was pared by 6 bases and J by 2 bases, with 7 bases of the junction left unmatched. This CDR3 has 17 residues. Germline V lookup: CDR1 SGHAT, CDR2 FQNNGV. This clonotype was recorded a few times. What it recognizes is unknown. V and J are TRBV11-2 and TRBJ2-5; 15 nucleotides agree with TRBD2. This TCR came from a middle-aged man who received an inactivated influenza vaccine. Sample: non-naive T cells sorted from PBMCs, taken around two weeks before vaccination. Here the CDR3 DNA reads TGTGCCAGCAGAACCGGGACTAGCGGGAGGAGGCAAGAGACCCAGTACTTC. Translating it yields CASRTGTSGRRQETQYF.